This entry describes one TCR beta chain. Its cognate antigen has yet to be identified. Base-call qualities are not available, and no considerably larger clone is one nucleotide away. This sample was taken from a study of technical replicates of blood from a few donors (dated by TCRdb to the late 2010s). The library was generated by the immunoSEQ multiplex PCR assay. TCRdb re-hosts the immuneACCESS table, in-frame sequences only. Its copies lack some clones; in the studies checked, an unresolved V gene accounts for under half of them, and the cause for the rest is not known. This sample gives about 73,000 clones in total; over 90% of them show up just once. The ten top clones hold 4% to 5% of the sample. The germline V gene encodes CDR1 SGHTS and CDR2 YDEGEE. Trimmed from V: 5 bases; trimmed from J: 2 bases; junction bases lacking a gene match: 6. The CDR3 starts with the cysteine, ends with the phenylalanine, and has 14 residues. Left in the record is the CDR3 DNA by itself, 42 bases read in frame from the first base.

The clonotype originates from a human donor in good health. Some clones in this sample may be carry-over from other donors' samples. The chain employs TRBV5-8 and TRBJ2-5, with 7 bases matching TRBD1. Sequences were obtained from PBMCs. The CDR3 here reads CASSQDRDQETQYF. The bases are TGTGCCAGCAGTCAAGACAGGGATCAAGAGACCCAGTACTTC.